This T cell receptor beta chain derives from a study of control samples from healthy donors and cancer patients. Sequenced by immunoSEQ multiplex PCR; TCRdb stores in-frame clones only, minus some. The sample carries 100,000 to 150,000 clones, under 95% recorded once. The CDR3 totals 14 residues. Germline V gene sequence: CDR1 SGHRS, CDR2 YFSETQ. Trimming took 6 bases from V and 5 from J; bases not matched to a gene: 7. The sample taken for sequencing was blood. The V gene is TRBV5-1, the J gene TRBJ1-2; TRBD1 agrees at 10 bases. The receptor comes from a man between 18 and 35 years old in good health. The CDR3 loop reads CASNDRGLKYGYTF. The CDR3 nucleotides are TGCGCCAGCAATGACAGGGGGCTCAAGTATGGCTACACCTTC. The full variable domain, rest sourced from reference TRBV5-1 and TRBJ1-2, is KAGVTQTPRYLIKTRGQQVTLSCSPISGHRSVSWYQQTPGQGLQFLFEYFSETQRNKGNFPGRFSGRQFSNSRSEMNVSTLELGDSALYLCASNDRGLKYGYTFGSGTRLTVV.